Described below is a single T cell receptor (beta chain) sequence and its context. Its antigen remains unknown. The sample comes from a study of OX40 agonist ivuxolimab in advanced cancers. Study as a whole: Those enrolled were roughly 80% male, with a mean age of around 58 years and ages from roughly 20 to 85. 30% to 40% of patients had received prior checkpoint inhibitor therapy.

Study-wide results and limits: Relative to CD4+, CD8+ T cells held more expanded clones on average.

Libraries were prepared by immunoSEQ multiplex PCR; TCRdb keeps only in-frame clonotypes and omits some of them. The sample consists of 100,000 to 120,000 clones, approximately 89% of them appearing once. The CDR3 is 16 amino acids. V shed 2 bases and J 5 bases; nucleotides not matched to a gene: 7. Germline V CDR1 and CDR2: LNHDA, SQIVND (reference sequence). Sequencing was performed on CD4+ or CD8+ T cells sorted from blood, taken in a trial of the OX40 agonist ivuxolimab. This receptor was identified in an adult with an advanced solid tumor such as melanoma, head and neck, liver or kidney cancer. This chain uses TRBV19 with TRBJ2-1, with TRBD2 matching over 9 bases. This CDR3 reads CASSILAGAINNEQFF. The CDR3 nucleotides read TGTGCCAGTAGTATATTAGCGGGAGCTATAAACAATGAGCAGTTCTTC. Combining the CDR3 with reference TRBV19 and TRBJ2-1 gives the whole variable domain DGGITQSPKYLFRKEGQNVTLSCEQNLNHDAMYWYRQDPGQGLRLIYYSQIVNDFQKGDIAEGYSVSREKKESFPLTVTSAQKNPTAFYLCASSILAGAINNEQFFGPGTRLTVL.